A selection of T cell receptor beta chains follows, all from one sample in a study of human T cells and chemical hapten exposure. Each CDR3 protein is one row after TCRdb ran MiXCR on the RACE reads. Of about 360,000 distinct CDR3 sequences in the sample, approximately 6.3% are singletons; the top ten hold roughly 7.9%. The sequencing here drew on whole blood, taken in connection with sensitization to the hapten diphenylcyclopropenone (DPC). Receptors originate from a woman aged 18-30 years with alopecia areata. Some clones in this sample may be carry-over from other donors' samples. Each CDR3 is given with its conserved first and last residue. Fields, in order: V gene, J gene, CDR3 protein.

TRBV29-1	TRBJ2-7	CSVTRLGALREQYF
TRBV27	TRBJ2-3	CASSPPFYRDAQYF
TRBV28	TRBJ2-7	CASSVNQVAEQYF
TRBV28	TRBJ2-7	CASSPGQQINEQYF
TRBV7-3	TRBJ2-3	CASSSHSRGNADTQYF
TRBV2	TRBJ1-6	CASSAGNSPLHF
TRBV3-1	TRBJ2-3	CASSPGTKDTQYF
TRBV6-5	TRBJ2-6	CASSLRIGAGANVLTF
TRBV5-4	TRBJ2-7	CASSLGQFYEQYF
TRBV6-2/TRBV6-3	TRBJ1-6	CASSTGGSPLHF
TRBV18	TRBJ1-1	CASTSRQNTEAFF